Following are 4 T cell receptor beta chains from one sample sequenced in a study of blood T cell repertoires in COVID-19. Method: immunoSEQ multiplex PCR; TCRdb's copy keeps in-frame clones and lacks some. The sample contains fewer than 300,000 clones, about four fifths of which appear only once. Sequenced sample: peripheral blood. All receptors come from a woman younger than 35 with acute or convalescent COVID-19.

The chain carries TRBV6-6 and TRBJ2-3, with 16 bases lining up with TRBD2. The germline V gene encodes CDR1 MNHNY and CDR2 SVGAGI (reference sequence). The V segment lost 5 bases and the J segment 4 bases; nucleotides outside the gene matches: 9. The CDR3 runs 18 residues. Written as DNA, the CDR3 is TGTGCCAGCAGTCAGGGGACTAGCGGGAGGGCCTTCGCAGATACGCAGTATTTT. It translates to CASSQGTSGRAFADTQYF.

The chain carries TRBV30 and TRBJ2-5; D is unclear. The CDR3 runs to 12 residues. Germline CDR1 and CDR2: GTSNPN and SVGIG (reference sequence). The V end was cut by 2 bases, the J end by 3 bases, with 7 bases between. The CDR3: CAWSQAEETQYF. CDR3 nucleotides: TGTGCCTGGAGTCAAGCCGAAGAGACCCAGTACTTC. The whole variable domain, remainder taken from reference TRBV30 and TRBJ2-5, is SQTIHQWPATLVQPVGSPLSLECTVEGTSNPNLYWYRQAAGRGLQLLFYSVGIGQISSEVPQNLSASRPQDRQFILSSKKLLLSDSGFYLCAWSQAEETQYFGPGTRLLVL.

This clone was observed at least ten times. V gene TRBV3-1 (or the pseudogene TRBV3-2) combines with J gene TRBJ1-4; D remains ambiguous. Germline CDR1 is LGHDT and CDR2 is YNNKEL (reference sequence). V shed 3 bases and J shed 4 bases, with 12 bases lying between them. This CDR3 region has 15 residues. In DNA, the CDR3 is TGTGCCAGCAGCCATGCCGACACGCGTAATGAAAAACTGTTTTTT. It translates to CASSHADTRNEKLFF.

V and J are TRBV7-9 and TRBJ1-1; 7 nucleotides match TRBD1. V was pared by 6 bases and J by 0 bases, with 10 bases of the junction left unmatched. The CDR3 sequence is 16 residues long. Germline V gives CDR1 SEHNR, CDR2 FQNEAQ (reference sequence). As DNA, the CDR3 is TGTGCCAGCAGGAACAGGGGAGACCGGATGAACACTGAAGCTTTCTTT. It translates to CASRNRGDRMNTEAFF.